What follows is one T cell receptor beta chain and its context. TRAV- and TRBV-specific primers were used for first-strand cDNA, which covered alpha and beta chains. Amplification, which lasted 20 to 25 PCR cycles, used a constant-region primer and V-primer adapter to amplify TCRs. TCRdb independently ran MiXCR on the reads; one entry per CDR3 protein. The table lists several thousand distinct CDR3 sequences, almost 70% of them singletons. This sample stems from a study of low-dose radiotherapy and immunotherapy resistance in tumors. Study-level information: Intravenous administration to patients comprised nivolumab at 240 mg every two weeks and ipilimumab at 1 mg/kg every six weeks.

The CDR3 contains 17 residues. Germline V gene lookup returns CDR1 SNHLY and CDR2 FYNNEI. The V gene end was trimmed by 3 bases and the J gene end by 0 bases; junction bases not matched to a gene: 8. This TCR was sampled from a human donor with advanced metastatic prostate, ovarian, gallbladder or colorectal cancer (not recorded which). This table probably holds off-target reads from a library built for another chain. The V and J genes are TRBV2 and TRBJ1-3; 7 nucleotides match TRBD1. CDR3 amino acids: CASSERTGAVSGNTIYF. The CDR3 DNA sequence: TGTGCCAGCAGTGAGAGGACAGGAGCCGTCTCTGGAAACACCATATATTTT.